This TCR beta chain was captured by sequencing in a study of cytomegalovirus exposure and HLA in healthy donors. Study-wide context: An early data release held 79 million or so unique TCRs from HLA-typed donors.

Overall study results and limits: In a later analysis, TCR beta V- and J-gene trimming was associated with a missense DCLRE1C variant. A later analysis found TCR association rates differed by HLA locus, highest for DRB1 and lowest for HLA-C.

V lost 4 bases and J 3 bases, leaving 13 bases between the germline ends. CDR1 and CDR2 (germline): SGHRS, YFSETQ. This CDR3 contains 14 residues. Amplification used 60 Vbeta primers and 13 Jbeta primers. Sequencing was performed with immunoSEQ multiplex PCR; in TCRdb, only in-frame clones are kept and a portion is missing. The data hold over 95,000 clones, with roughly three quarters observed a single time. With respect to this clone: The antigen is undetermined.

The sequenced sample consisted of PBMCs. The TCR sequence derives from a woman in her thirties or forties in good health and CMV-seropositive. The chain couples TRBV5-1 to TRBJ1-1, with D possibly being TRBD1 (5 bases). CDR3 protein: CASSPWEGHTEAFF. The CDR3 bases are TGCGCCAGCAGCCCCTGGGAGGGGCACACTGAAGCTTTCTTT.